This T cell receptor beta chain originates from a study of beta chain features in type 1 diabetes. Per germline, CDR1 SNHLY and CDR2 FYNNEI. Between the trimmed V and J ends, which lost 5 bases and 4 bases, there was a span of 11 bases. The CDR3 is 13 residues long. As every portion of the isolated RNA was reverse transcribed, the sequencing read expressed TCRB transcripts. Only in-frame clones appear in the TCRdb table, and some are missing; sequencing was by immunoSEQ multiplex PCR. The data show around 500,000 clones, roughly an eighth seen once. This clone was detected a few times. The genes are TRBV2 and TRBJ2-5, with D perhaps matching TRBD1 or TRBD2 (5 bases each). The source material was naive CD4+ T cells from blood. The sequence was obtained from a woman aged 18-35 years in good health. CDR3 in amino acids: CASSWDAPETQYF. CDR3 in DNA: TGTGCCAGCAGTTGGGACGCCCCAGAGACCCAGTACTTC.